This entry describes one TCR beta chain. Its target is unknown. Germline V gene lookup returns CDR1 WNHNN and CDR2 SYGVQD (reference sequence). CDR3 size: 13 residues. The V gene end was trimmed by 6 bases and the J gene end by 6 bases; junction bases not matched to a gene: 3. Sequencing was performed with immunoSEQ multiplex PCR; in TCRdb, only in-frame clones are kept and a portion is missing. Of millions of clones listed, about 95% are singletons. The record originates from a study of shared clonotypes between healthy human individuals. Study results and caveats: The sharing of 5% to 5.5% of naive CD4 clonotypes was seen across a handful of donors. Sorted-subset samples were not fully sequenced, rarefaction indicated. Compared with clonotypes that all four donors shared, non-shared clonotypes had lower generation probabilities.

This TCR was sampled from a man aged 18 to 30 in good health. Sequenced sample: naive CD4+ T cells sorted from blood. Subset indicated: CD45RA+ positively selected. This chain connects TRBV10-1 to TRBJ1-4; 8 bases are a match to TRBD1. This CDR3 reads CASRETGDEKLFF. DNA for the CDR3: TGCGCCAGCAGGGAGACAGGGGATGAAAAACTGTTTTTT.